This T cell receptor beta chain is drawn from a study of blood T cell repertoires in COVID-19. Study background: COVID-19 samples, acute and convalescent, were from the United States, Italy and Spain. The analysed material was cDNA or gDNA that came from T cells, B-cell-depleted T cells, or PBMCs.

Followed over time, Seattle patients had been enrolled while infection was active. Germline values: CDR1 MNHEY, CDR2 SVGAGI. The trim removed 4 bases at V and 5 bases at J, leaving 4 bases unmatched. The CDR3 spans 14 residues. The authors' processing: Reference gene primer amplification in the assay estimated nucleated cell counts. Libraries were prepared by immunoSEQ multiplex PCR; TCRdb keeps only in-frame clonotypes and omits some of them. The DNA was the basis for D and trimming; V, J and clone size are from that table. The data contain 150,000 to 200,000 clones, around 80% of them singletons. The V call is TRBV6-5, the J call TRBJ2-7; 11 bases are a match to TRBD1. The sequence was obtained from a woman in her sixties or seventies with COVID-19, enrolled during active disease. Sequenced material: peripheral blood. The CDR3 is CASSWTGGRNEQYF. CDR3 sequence (DNA): TGTGCCAGCAGTTGGACAGGGGGCAGGAACGAGCAGTACTTC.